This T cell receptor (beta chain) was sequenced in a study of PD-1 blockade in classical Hodgkin lymphoma. This clone was observed a handful of times. The target antigen is unknown. This same CDR3 is encoded by further DNA sequences in the sample. Study-wide results and limits: Lower baseline TCR diversity marked trial partial responders and progressors. TCR diversity in CD4+, not CD8+, cells rose significantly by C4D1.

Germline assignment: CDR1 LNHDA and CDR2 SQIVND (reference sequence). Trimming left V 5 bases short and J 3 bases short, with 11 bases between. CDR3 length: 14 residues. Time point meaning: cycle 4 day 1 (C4D1), after five to seven weeks of nivolumab. After autologous stem cell transplantation all patients relapsed, and prior brentuximab vedotin exposure differed between cohorts. Each best response was a complete response, a partial response or progressive disease. Data came from immunoSEQ multiplex PCR; TCRdb stores just in-frame clones and leaves some out. The repertoire has roughly 100,000 clones, around nine tenths of them found once; the top ten carry around 17%.

This specimen was peripheral blood mononuclear cells (PBMCs), taken before the fourth cycle of nivolumab. The chain employs TRBV19 and TRBJ1-5; a possible D gene is TRBD1 (5 bases). The TCR comes from a human donor with classical Hodgkin lymphoma. CDR3 in amino acids: CASSATGANQPQHF. CDR3 DNA: TGTGCCAGTAGTGCAACCGGGGCCAATCAGCCCCAGCATTTT.